The TCR beta chain under discussion was sequenced for a study of cytomegalovirus exposure and HLA in healthy donors. In regard to this clone: What it binds is not known.

The CDR3 consists of 14 residues. Germline V gene lookup returns CDR1 SQVTM and CDR2 ANQGSEA. V was shortened by 4 bases and J by 4 bases, with 16 bases between the two germline ends. The study, taken as a whole, reports: Some public TCRs appeared in many individuals, while most sequences were rare. The later analysis indicated that the majority of CMV-associated TCR beta chains appeared HLA-restricted. With high specificity and sensitivity, the classifier reportedly diagnosed cytomegalovirus status.

This PCR relied on a set of 60 Vbeta primers and 13 Jbeta primers. Assay used: immunoSEQ multiplex PCR; TCRdb lists only in-frame clones, some missing. The data contain about 90,000 clones, around three quarters of them seen just once; the ten biggest clones take up more than 13%. The chain is built from TRBV29-1 and TRBJ1-1, with D possibly TRBD1 on 5 matching bases. Sequencing input: PBMCs. This clonotype was obtained from a woman between 50 and 59 years old in good health and CMV-seropositive. CDR3 nucleotides: TGCAGCGTTGGAAGACAGTTAGCAGGCACTGAAGCTTTCTTT. Its protein product is CSVGRQLAGTEAFF.